These T cell receptor beta chains were read from a single sample in a study of blood T cell repertoires in COVID-19. Assay used: immunoSEQ multiplex PCR; TCRdb lists only in-frame clones, some missing. This sample has 73,000 or so clones; 65% to 85% occur once, and the top ten carry around 5%. Sequenced material: peripheral blood. Receptors were obtained from a man aged 45-60 years with active COVID-19. CDR3s include the opening cysteine and the closing phenylalanine or tryptophan. A D gene is named only where the DNA matches it firmly. Size is omitted from some rows. Given values are once, few, many or a class for expanded clones.

D: -
V: TRBV3-1/TRBV3-2
J: TRBJ2-7
size: -
CDR3: CASSQRGHEQYF
DNA: TGTGCCAGCAGCCAAAGGGGCCACGAGCAGTACTTC

D: -
V: TRBV5-5
J: TRBJ2-5
size: once
CDR3: CASSLEILRGRGKGETQYF
DNA: TGTGCCAGCAGCTTGGAGATCTTACGGGGGCGGGGGAAGGGAGAGACCCAGTACTTC

D: -
V: TRBV6-2/TRBV6-3
J: TRBJ1-4
size: few
CDR3: CASSWGRGGEKLFF
DNA: TGTGCCAGCAGTTGGGGGAGGGGCGGCGAAAAACTGTTTTTT

D: TRBD1
V: TRBV5-4
J: TRBJ2-7
size: -
CDR3: CASSSGQGAGEQYF
DNA: TGTGCCAGCAGCTCGGGACAGGGGGCAGGGGAGCAGTACTTC

D: TRBD1
V: TRBV5-1
J: TRBJ1-1
size: -
CDR3: CASSPRQGRNTEAFF
DNA: TGCGCCAGCAGCCCTAGACAGGGACGGAACACTGAAGCTTTCTTT

D: TRBD1
V: TRBV4-2
J: TRBJ1-3
size: -
CDR3: CASSQSLDRATGNTIYF
DNA: TGTGCCAGCAGCCAATCCCTGGACAGGGCCACTGGAAACACCATATATTTT

D: TRBD1
V: TRBV6-1
J: TRBJ1-4
size: -
CDR3: CASSELTGAWEKLFF
DNA: TGTGCCAGCAGTGAATTGACAGGGGCGTGGGAAAAACTGTTTTTT

D: TRBD1
V: TRBV3-1/TRBV3-2
J: TRBJ2-2
size: -
CDR3: CASSRWQGAPGELFF
DNA: TGTGCCAGCAGTCGGTGGCAGGGGGCCCCCGGGGAGCTGTTTTTT

D: -
V: TRBV2
J: TRBJ1-1
size: -
CDR3: CASSEGRVNTEAFF
DNA: TGTGCCAGCAGTGAGGGCAGGGTGAACACTGAAGCTTTCTTT

D: -
V: TRBV10-3
J: TRBJ2-1
size: -
CDR3: CAISEAANNEQFF
DNA: TGTGCCATCAGTGAGGCCGCGAACAATGAGCAGTTCTTC

D: TRBD1
V: TRBV29-1
J: TRBJ1-5
size: -
CDR3: CSVEGRGCAEPFPQHF
DNA: TGCAGCGTTGAGGGCAGGGGGTGCGCCGAACCTTTCCCCCAGCATTTT

D: TRBD2
V: TRBV7-9
J: TRBJ2-5
size: -
CDR3: CASSLGKRGNQETQYF
DNA: TGTGCCAGCAGCTTAGGCAAGCGGGGGAATCAAGAGACCCAGTACTTC

D: TRBD2
V: TRBV19
J: TRBJ2-7
size: -
CDR3: CASSSPSGGEQYF
DNA: TGTGCCAGTTCGTCACCATCGGGAGGCGAGCAGTACTTC

D: TRBD1
V: TRBV4-2
J: TRBJ2-7
size: -
CDR3: CASSQPPGTGAYEQYF
DNA: TGTGCCAGCAGCCAGCCCCCCGGGACAGGAGCCTACGAGCAGTACTTC

D: TRBD2
V: TRBV25-1
J: TRBJ2-1
size: -
CDR3: CASSEYGGGNNEQFF
DNA: TGTGCCAGCAGTGAATACGGCGGGGGAAACAATGAGCAGTTCTTC

D: -
V: TRBV6-2/TRBV6-3
J: TRBJ2-7
size: -
CDR3: CASSYQGASYEQYF
DNA: TGTGCCAGCAGTTACCAAGGGGCTTCCTACGAGCAGTACTTC